This TCR beta chain comes out of a study of OX40 agonist ivuxolimab in advanced cancers. Across the whole study: One patient with hepatocellular carcinoma and two with cutaneous melanoma, three in all, had partial responses. Findings and limits, study-wide: Both CD4+ and CD8+ T cell populations in blood had undergone clonal expansion by week 6 at 0.1 to 3.0 mg/kg.

With respect to this clone: Its antigen is undetermined.

This CDR3 comprises 15 residues. Germline V gives CDR1 SGHTS, CDR2 YDEGEE. Trimming took 4 bases from V and 7 from J, leaving 17 bases between them. The table came from immunoSEQ multiplex PCR; TCRdb's copy has only in-frame clones and leaves some out. The sample includes more than 50,000 clones, over 80% of them seen just once. The specimen comprised CD4+ or CD8+ T cells sorted from blood, sampled in a trial of the OX40 agonist ivuxolimab. This clonotype was sampled from an adult with an advanced solid tumor such as melanoma, head and neck, liver or kidney cancer. This chain uses TRBV5-8 with TRBJ1-4, with D possibly matching TRBD1 (6 bases). In DNA form, the CDR3 reads TGTGCCAGCAGCCCGGGGGGGGCAAAAAGTGAAAAACTGTTTTTT. Its protein is CASSPGGAKSEKLFF.